The clone carrying this T cell receptor (beta chain) was detected only a few times. Its antigen remains unknown. This sample's time point: week 11, during vaccination. Topical imiquimod was applied with each vaccine dose, which held 300 ug of mutant IDH1 20-mer peptide. Profiled with immunoSEQ multiplex PCR; TCRdb holds only in-frame clones, not every one. Here the sample spans some 59,000 clones, around 91% being singletons. The data originate from a study of a mutant IDH1 vaccine in newly diagnosed glioma. Overall study: Before enrollment, the patients had been treated with radiotherapy alone, temozolomide alone, or both together. Most of them had received both.

The V gene's germline CDR1 is SGHRS and CDR2 YFSETQ. V lost 4 bases to trimming and J lost 3 bases; unmatched junction nucleotides: 5. CDR3 size: 15 residues. The rearrangement joins TRBV5-1 to TRBJ1-5; 9 bases map to TRBD1. The input for sequencing was PBMCs, taken from a glioma patient whose treatment included an IDH1 peptide vaccine. This clonotype was obtained from a middle-aged man with glioma. The CDR3 is CASSPRTGDNQPQHF. CDR3 coding DNA: TGCGCCAGCAGCCCCAGGACAGGGGACAATCAGCCCCAGCATTTT.